The following is a TCR beta chain sequence with its context. Trimming removed 5 bases from V and 1 base from J; junction bases left unmatched: 4. The CDR3 covers 15 residues. The germline V gene has CDR1 LNHNV and CDR2 YYDKDF (reference sequence). Unstimulated PBMCs were sorted into CD3+CD4+ and CD3+CD8+ populations. This entry is derived from a study of T cell clones after liver transplantation. As for the study in general: Standard immunosuppression, with no induction, continued until 12-24 months after transplant. At least one year of complete immunosuppression withdrawal without enzymes over twice normal defined tolerance.

Generated by immunoSEQ multiplex PCR, the TCRdb table keeps only in-frame clones and is missing some. The table has 60,000 or so clones, 70% to 80% seen once. This specimen consisted of CD4+ T cells from blood, obtained before liver transplant. This sequence joins TRBV15 and TRBJ1-2, with 10 bases fitting TRBD1. The clonotype originates from a human donor who received a liver transplant. CDR3 residues: CATSAWDRGNYGYTF. The CDR3 DNA follows: TGTGCCACCAGCGCCTGGGACAGGGGTAACTATGGCTACACCTTC.